This TCR beta chain was recorded in a study of radiation and T cells in renal cell carcinoma. Method: immunoSEQ multiplex PCR; TCRdb's copy keeps in-frame clones and lacks some. Of some 75,000 clones listed, roughly 82% are singletons. Time point: blood 2 weeks post-SBRT. Treatment of the sample: 15 Gy SBRT to primary tumor, nephrectomy 4 weeks later. Blood was sampled at baseline, 2 weeks and 4 weeks after SBRT. This clone was found a few times. The length of the CDR3 is 16 residues. Germline assignment: CDR1 SGHDT and CDR2 YYEEEE. With 6 bases clipped from V and 7 bases from J, the junction kept 16 bases outside the gene matches.

The source of this sequence is a man aged 55-75 years with renal cell carcinoma. The rearrangement links TRBV5-6 to TRBJ1-2, with 9 bases matching TRBD1. Sequenced here: blood, sampled from a patient whose treatment included radiotherapy and nephrectomy. Here the CDR3 reads CASTQLGGQGGRGYTF. DNA for the CDR3: TGTGCCAGCACCCAATTGGGGGGACAGGGAGGTCGTGGCTACACCTTC.